Presented here are 27 T cell receptor beta chains from one specimen sequenced in a study of identical twins. TCRdb called the 5' RACE reads again in MiXCR, with one record for every CDR3 protein. The sample lists approximately 230,000 distinct CDR3 sequences, over 13% seen once, with 7% to 9.5% in the top ten. Input material: memory (CD45RO+) T cells sorted from blood. The source is a woman between 18 and 29 years old in good health.

Ten or more counts support this clonotype. The chain is built from TRBV12-3 or TRBV12-4 and TRBJ1-5; D is undetermined. The CDR3 runs to 14 residues. Trimming left V 6 bases short and J 7 bases short, with 16 bases between. CDR3 sequence: CASRITTSGQPQHF. The CDR3 DNA reads as TGTGCCAGCAGAATTACAACTAGCGGGCAGCCCCAGCATTTT.

This chain connects TRBV10-3 to TRBJ2-7, with a tentative D call TRBD1 (8 bases). The CDR3 is 14 residues long. Trimming cost V 6 bases and J 6 bases, with 18 bases left between them. Germline CDR1 reads ENHRY; CDR2 reads SYGVKD. The CDR3 spells CAISTGGGRSEQYF. Written as DNA, the CDR3 is TGTGCCATCAGCACAGGGGGAGGGCGCTCCGAGCAGTACTTC.

In this sample, this clonotype turned up many times. The chain combines TRBV5-6 with TRBJ1-2; 7 positions agree with TRBD1. V lost 1 base to trimming and J lost 4 bases; unmatched junction nucleotides: 4. Germline V gives CDR1 SGHDT, CDR2 YYEEEE. The CDR3 spans 14 residues. The CDR3 here is CASSLRQGGYGYTF. As DNA, the CDR3 is TGTGCCAGCAGCTTGAGACAGGGAGGCTATGGCTACACCTTC.

This clonotype has a count of ten or more. The chain employs TRBV7-9 and TRBJ2-5; no reliable D call. V was pared by 0 bases and J by 5 bases, with 4 bases between. Looked up from germline, CDR1 is SEHNR and CDR2 is FQNEAQ (reference sequence). There are 12 residues in the CDR3. The CDR3 DNA reads TGTGCCAGCAGCTTAGCTGCCGAGACCCAGTACTTC. Protein sequence: CASSLAAETQYF.

This chain links TRBV20-1 with TRBJ2-1; D perhaps matches TRBD1 (5 bases). CDR1 is DFQATT, CDR2 SNEGSKA, per germline (reference sequence). The CDR3 spans 12 residues. The germline V and J ends were trimmed by 6 bases and 12 bases, with 18 bases remaining between them. The CDR3 DNA follows: TGCAGTGCCCAAAGAGCAGGGTATGCGCAGTTCTTC. Amino acid sequence: CSAQRAGYAQFF.

This chain uses TRBV6-1 with TRBJ2-5, with unresolved D. The CDR3 is 12 amino acids. Trimming cost V 3 bases and J 2 bases, with 4 bases left between them. The germline CDR1 and CDR2 sequences are MNHNS and SASEGT. The DNA of the CDR3 is TGTGCCAGCAGTGAGTCGCAAGAGACCCAGTACTTC. This codes for CASSESQETQYF.

This chain joins TRBV6-1 and TRBJ2-5, with D tentatively TRBD2 (6 bases). The CDR3 consists of 15 residues. Germline values: CDR1 MNHNS, CDR2 SASEGT. The V end was cut by 6 bases, the J end by 1 base, with 15 bases between. The CDR3 DNA reads TGTGCCAGCAGCCCCGTATCCGGGGGCCAAGAGACCCAGTACTTC. It specifies CASSPVSGGQETQYF.

This clonotype was detected a few times. The rearrangement links TRBV4-3 to TRBJ2-3, with 7 bases that match TRBD2. The CDR3 spans 16 residues. Trimming cost V 3 bases and J 2 bases; bases outside gene matches: 8. CDR1 and CDR2 (germline): LGHNA, YSLEER. This chain's CDR3 is CASSQGSGANTDTQYF. The CDR3 DNA reads as TGCGCCAGCAGCCAGGGGAGCGGGGCAAACACAGATACGCAGTATTTT.

This clonotype has more than one count but fewer than ten. The V and J genes are TRBV6-1 and TRBJ2-7; D might be TRBD1 or TRBD2, each matching 5 bases. V was shortened by 6 bases and J by 4 bases, with 16 bases between the two germline ends. CDR1 is MNHNS, CDR2 SASEGT, per germline. CDR3 length: 14 residues. CDR3 nucleotides: TGTGCCAGCAGGAGCCCGGGGACGTTTTACGAGCAGTACTTC. Translating it yields CASRSPGTFYEQYF.

The chain joins TRBV12-3 or TRBV12-4 to TRBJ1-4, with 7 bases identical to TRBD1. Losses at the gene ends were 4 bases for V and 14 bases for J; bases not matched to a gene: 16. This CDR3 comprises 15 residues. CDR3 nucleotide sequence: TGTGCCAGCAGTTCCGCTCTCATAAAGACAGGGAGGCTGTTTTTT. Translation gives CASSSALIKTGRLFF.

This clonotype has more than one count but fewer than ten. V and J are TRBV6-5 and TRBJ2-7; D uncertain. With 3 bases removed from V and 5 bases from J, the gap between germline ends came to 5 bases. This CDR3 spans 11 amino acids. Germline assignment: CDR1 MNHEY and CDR2 SVGAGI. The CDR3 DNA sequence: TGTGCCAGCAGTTATATGGACGAGCAGTACTTC. This encodes CASSYMDEQYF.

At least ten counts were recorded for this clonotype. This sequence joins TRBV12-3 or TRBV12-4 and TRBJ1-6; TRBD1 might be the D (5 bases). This CDR3 has 14 amino acids. Trimming took off 5 bases at V and 6 bases at J, with 11 bases between the two ends. The CDR3 nucleotides read TGTGCCAGCAGTCCCCGACAGACTAATTCACCCCTCCACTTT. Its protein product is CASSPRQTNSPLHF.

The gene calls are TRBV11-2 and TRBJ2-7; D might be TRBD2 (6 bases). There are 17 residues in the CDR3. The germline CDR1 and CDR2 sequences are SGHAT and FQNNGV. V lost 6 bases, J lost 2 bases, and 23 bases lay in between. The CDR3 nucleotides are TGTGCCAGCAGGATAAAATTGGAGGGTATCGGACCCTACGAGCAGTACTTC. It is translated as CASRIKLEGIGPYEQYF.

The V and J genes are TRBV7-8 and TRBJ1-6; D remains ambiguous. CDR1 SGHVS and CDR2 FQNEAQ come from the germline V gene. The V end lost 1 base, the J end lost 9 bases, and 7 bases lay between the germline ends. The CDR3 is 13 amino acids. This CDR3 is CASSLGTASPLHF. The CDR3, as DNA: TGTGCCAGCAGCTTAGGGACGGCTTCACCCCTCCACTTT.

This clonotype has more than one count but fewer than ten. The chain uses TRBV6-1 and TRBJ2-1; D is possibly TRBD2 (5 bases). In germline, CDR1 is MNHNS, CDR2 SASEGT. Trimming shortened V by 5 bases and J by 0 bases, and 17 bases separated the two germline ends. CDR3 length: 17 amino acids. Here the CDR3 reads CASSRPTSSSSYNEQFF. CDR3 nucleotides: TGTGCCAGCAGTCGCCCTACTAGTTCAAGCTCCTACAATGAGCAGTTCTTC.

This clonotype was detected only once. The rearrangement links TRBV27 to TRBJ2-4; D gene unclear. The length of the CDR3 is 16 residues. Germline CDR1 MNHEY, CDR2 SMNVEV (reference sequence). Between the trimmed V and J ends, which lost 0 bases and 0 bases, there was a span of 9 bases. As DNA, the CDR3 is TGTGCCAGCAGTTTATCCCACAACAAAGCCAAAAACATTCAGTACTTC. It yields the protein CASSLSHNKAKNIQYF.

The V and J genes are TRBV3-1 and TRBJ2-1; perhaps TRBD2 as D (5 bases). Germline CDR1 is LGHDT and CDR2 is YNNKEL (reference sequence). The CDR3 contains 17 residues. Between the trimmed V and J ends, which lost 5 bases and 5 bases, there was a span of 22 bases. In DNA, the CDR3 is TGTGCCAGCAGCAAGACGGACCCTAGCAGGTCCCACAATGAGCAGTTCTTC. It translates to CASSKTDPSRSHNEQFF.

Here the CDR3 reads CASSQDQGQEQFF. The DNA of the CDR3 is TGTGCCAGCAGCCAAGATCAAGGACAGGAGCAGTTCTTC. The chain links TRBV3-1 to TRBJ2-1, with D possibly TRBD1 on 6 matching bases. The CDR3 loop spans 13 amino acids. Germline V gene lookup returns CDR1 LGHDT and CDR2 YNNKEL (reference sequence). Trimming pared 0 bases from V and 10 bases from J, leaving 10 bases between.

This clonotype was seen a handful of times. J is TRBJ2-1 and V is TRBV20-1; 8 bases line up with TRBD2. J was trimmed by 5 bases and V by 1 base; bases with no gene match: 7. Germline CDR1 and CDR2: DFQATT and SNEGSKA (reference sequence). The CDR3 is 15 amino acids. In DNA, the CDR3 is TGCAGTGCTAGAGGGTTCGCGGGAGGCCACAATGAGCAGTTCTTC. Translation: CSARGFAGGHNEQFF.

The rearrangement uses TRBV19 and TRBJ2-7; TRBD1 matches 9 bases. Trimming removed 5 bases from V and 7 bases from J; junction bases left unmatched: 9. Germline V gene data show CDR1 as LNHDA and CDR2 as SQIVND (reference sequence). CDR3 length: 14 amino acids. The chain's CDR3 is CASSFGTGSGEQYF. The DNA of the CDR3 is TGTGCCAGTAGTTTCGGGACAGGGTCGGGAGAGCAGTACTTC.

The rearrangement joins TRBV27 to TRBJ1-5; 9 bases map to TRBD1. V dropped 6 bases and J dropped 4; count of bases not matched to a gene: 4. The CDR3 runs to 14 residues. From germline, CDR1 is MNHEY and CDR2 SMNVEV (reference sequence). CDR3 sequence (DNA): TGTGCCAGCAGACAGGGGGCGTTTAATCAGCCCCAGCATTTT. Translated: CASRQGAFNQPQHF.

This chain connects TRBV6-1 to TRBJ2-1; the match to TRBD1 covers 8 bases. V shed 6 bases and J 2 bases; nucleotides not matched to a gene: 9. CDR1 and CDR2 from the germline V gene are MNHNS and SASEGT. The CDR3 length is 16 residues. The CDR3 reads CASSPGGDRPYNEQFF. CDR3 coding DNA: TGTGCCAGCAGCCCTGGAGGGGACAGGCCCTACAATGAGCAGTTCTTC.

V usage is TRBV7-2 and J usage is TRBJ2-1; D not resolved. The ends were cut back, 4 bases at V and 8 bases at J, with 12 bases in the middle. CDR1 is SGHTA, CDR2 FQGNSA, per germline. The CDR3 contains 13 residues. CDR3 sequence: CASSSRSRDEQFF. The CDR3 DNA is TGTGCCAGCAGCTCTCGCAGCCGGGATGAGCAGTTCTTC. Variable domain in full (rest from reference TRBV7-2 and TRBJ2-1): GAGVSQSPSNKVTEKGKDVELRCDPISGHTALYWYRQSLGQGLEFLIYFQGNSAPDKSGLPSDRFSAERTGGSVSTLTIQRTQQEDSAVYLCASSSRSRDEQFFGPGTRLTVL.

The J gene is TRBJ1-2, the V gene TRBV5-1; 10 bases agree with TRBD1. Germline CDR1 is SGHRS and CDR2 is YFSETQ. CDR3 length equals 15 residues. J gave up 8 bases and V 0 bases, and 7 bases lay outside the gene matches. CDR3 in DNA: TGCGCCAGCAGCTTGGAACCGACAGGGGGCAAGGGCTACACCTTC. This sequence encodes CASSLEPTGGKGYTF.

This clonotype occurred a few times. The chain links TRBV5-1 to TRBJ1-4; D possibly corresponds to TRBD1 (6 bases). The V gene lost 5 bases and the J gene lost 0 bases, with 17 bases spanning the gap. CDR1 is SGHRS, CDR2 YFSETQ, per germline. The CDR3 extends over 17 amino acids. CDR3 coding DNA: TGCGCCAGCAGTCCGTGGCCCAGGGGCTCAACTAATGAAAAACTGTTTTTT. This codes for CASSPWPRGSTNEKLFF.

The V call is TRBV6-5, the J call TRBJ1-1; tentative D call: TRBD1 (5 bases). The CDR3 loop spans 16 amino acids. Looked up from germline, CDR1 is MNHEY and CDR2 is SVGAGI. V was trimmed by 1 base and J by 4 bases, leaving 16 bases between them. The DNA for the CDR3 is TGTGCCAGCAGTTACTGGGGCAGGCCGGATACCACTGAAGCTTTCTTT. This translates into CASSYWGRPDTTEAFF.

The rearrangement joins TRBV7-2 to TRBJ2-2; 8 positions match TRBD2. The ends lost 2 bases at V and 5 bases at J; junction bases unmatched: 4. Looked up from germline, CDR1 is SGHTA and CDR2 is FQGNSA. The CDR3 extends over 15 amino acids. The CDR3 reads CASSLWVAGTGELFF. CDR3 bases: TGTGCCAGCAGCTTATGGGTAGCGGGAACCGGGGAGCTGTTTTTT.